These T cell receptor beta chains were read from a single sample in a study of cytomegalovirus exposure and HLA in healthy donors. This table comes from immunoSEQ multiplex PCR, and its TCRdb copy is limited to in-frame clones, with some not included. The table includes tens of thousands of clones, about 90% detected once. The sequenced sample consisted of PBMCs. These receptors originate from a man aged 18 to 29 in good health and CMV-seronegative. The CDR3 runs from the conserved cysteine through the conserved F or W. The order of the fields is J gene, V gene, CDR3 protein.

TRBJ2-1 TRBV5-4 CASSWGTGGNEQFF
TRBJ1-2 TRBV7-9 CASSLSGQGAGYTF
TRBJ2-1 TRBV14 CASSKRMSTTINYNEQFF
TRBJ1-1 TRBV7-8 CASRAGTGRAFF
TRBJ2-1 TRBV27 CASSLEASGPYNEQFF
TRBJ2-1 TRBV7-8 CASSLGHNNEQFF
TRBJ2-1 TRBV9 CASSVAQTGDNEQFF
TRBJ1-1 TRBV7-9 CASSDRDRGLNTEAFF
TRBJ1-1 TRBV12-2 CASRFGGVDTEAFF
TRBJ1-2 TRBV19 CASSPGAPYGYTF
TRBJ1-5 TRBV6-6 CASQSPGTGSHPQHF
TRBJ2-7 TRBV28 CASSSRQGAEQYF
TRBJ2-5 TRBV5-8 CASSPRARGAAQYF
TRBJ1-2 TRBV16 CASSQHAGILGYTF
TRBJ2-1 TRBV28 CASWVRGGNEQFF
TRBJ1-1 TRBV10-3 CATQDKFEAFF
TRBJ1-5 TRBV7-2 CASSLSGMSNQPQHF
TRBJ1-2 TRBV7-2 CASSLVAGAGGKGGYTF
TRBJ1-3 TRBV2 CASSESRAPGNTIYF
TRBJ2-3 TRBV7-8 CASSLGRYKGGTDTQYF
TRBJ2-1 TRBV30 CAWSDQSDEQFF
TRBJ2-7 TRBV29-1 CSVTGTDNYEQYF
TRBJ2-7 TRBV19 CASSIVADSYEQYF
TRBJ2-1 TRBV28 CASSLLAPISNEQFF
TRBJ2-5 TRBV5-1 CASSPGLAEETQYF
TRBJ2-6 TRBV9 CASSVLPAGANVLTF